This entry is about one TCR beta chain. The CDR3 runs to 13 residues. Trimming cost V 4 bases and J 5 bases, with 10 bases left between them. Looked up from germline, CDR1 is KGHDR and CDR2 is SFDVKD. The sample is drawn from a study of T cells after yellow fever vaccination. One entry per CDR3 protein results from TCRdb running MiXCR on the 5' RACE reads. This sample has 300,000 to 350,000 distinct CDR3 sequences; roughly 4.3% occur once, and the top ten carry approximately 20%. The chain carries TRBV24-1 and TRBJ1-1; no reliable D call. The sequence derives from a man aged 18 to 35 who received the YFV17D yellow fever vaccine. The sample in question was PBMCs, obtained 15 days after the yellow fever booster vaccination. The CDR3 protein is CATSDPGRTEAFF. CDR3 coding DNA: TGTGCCACCAGTGACCCGGGTCGGACTGAAGCTTTCTTT.